The sequence of this T cell receptor (beta chain) was determined in a study of OX40 agonist ivuxolimab in advanced cancers. The germline gives CDR1 SGHRS, CDR2 YFSETQ. This CDR3 region has 13 residues. V was clipped by 1 base and J by 3 bases, with 7 bases between them. The data were produced by immunoSEQ multiplex PCR, yet TCRdb's version contains in-frame clones alone and is incomplete. Among some 48,000 clones listed, around nine tenths were seen once. The J gene is TRBJ2-5, the V gene TRBV5-1; D not resolved. The sample consisted of CD4+ or CD8+ T cells sorted from blood, taken in a trial of the OX40 agonist ivuxolimab. This TCR was sampled from an adult with an advanced solid tumor such as melanoma, head and neck, liver or kidney cancer. The CDR3 DNA reads TGCGCCAGCAGCTTGTATCCGGAAGAGACCCAGTACTTC. Protein: CASSLYPEETQYF.